This entry lists 23 T cell receptor beta chains sequenced from one sample in a study of blood T cell repertoires in COVID-19. Only in-frame clones appear in the TCRdb table, and some are missing; sequencing was by immunoSEQ multiplex PCR. Of 200,000 to 300,000 clones listed, roughly 86% are singletons. The sequencing input was peripheral blood. These receptors were taken from an older woman with active or convalescent COVID-19.

The chain links TRBV6-2 or TRBV6-3 to TRBJ2-1; D is unclear. This CDR3 is built from 12 residues. Trimming stripped 6 bases from V and 11 bases from J, with 14 bases between. CDR1 is MNHEY, CDR2 SVGEGT, per germline. The CDR3 spells CASSQVAEKQFF. Here the CDR3 DNA reads TGTGCCAGCAGCCAAGTGGCGGAAAAGCAGTTCTTC.

This chain joins TRBV7-2 and TRBJ1-2; the D gene is possibly TRBD1 (5 bases). The germline CDR1 and CDR2 sequences are SGHTA and FQGNSA. The CDR3 extends over 13 amino acids. V dropped 8 bases and J dropped 7 bases, with 17 bases sitting between them. The CDR3 nucleotides are TGTGCCAGCCCCCTCTTGGAGGGGCTTGGCTACACCTTC. Translated: CASPLLEGLGYTF. Complete variable domain (other parts from reference TRBV7-2 and TRBJ1-2): GAGVSQSPSNKVTEKGKDVELRCDPISGHTALYWYRQSLGQGLEFLIYFQGNSAPDKSGLPSDRFSAERTGGSVSTLTIQRTQQEDSAVYLCASPLLEGLGYTFGSGTRLTVV.

The CDR3 DNA follows: TGTGCCAGCAGCGCAGAAACAGATACGCAGTATTTT. Protein sequence: CASSAETDTQYF. The rearrangement joins TRBV9 to TRBJ2-3; no firm D call. Germline V gene sequence: CDR1 SGDLS, CDR2 YYNGEE. The V gene lost 3 bases and the J gene lost 3 bases, with 5 bases spanning the gap. The CDR3 has 12 residues.

This chain uses TRBV4-3 with TRBJ2-7; TRBD1 might be the D (7 bases). CDR1 LGHNA and CDR2 YSLEER come from the germline V gene. The CDR3 runs to 16 residues. V was trimmed by 1 base and J by 5 bases, leaving 18 bases between them. For the CDR3, the DNA is TGCGCCAGCAGCCAAGTAGTGGAGGGGGCTGGGGACGAGCAGTACTTC. Translating gives CASSQVVEGAGDEQYF.

Comment on this clone: Its ends do not fully match the called genes, so a read error is possible. The chain couples TRBV15 to TRBJ2-1; D might be TRBD2 (7 bases). This CDR3 spans 13 amino acids. Germline-derived CDR1 and CDR2 are LNHNV and YYDKDF (reference sequence). The CDR3 nucleotides read TGTGCCACCAGCAGAGATTCGGGGGGCGCGATTCTCTTC. Translating it yields CATSRDSGGAILF.

This chain connects TRBV11-2 to TRBJ2-7; 8 nucleotides line up with TRBD2. Germline CDR1 is SGHAT and CDR2 is FQNNGV. V gave up 6 bases and J gave up 2 bases; unmatched junction bases: 6. The CDR3 extends over 14 amino acids. This CDR3 reads CASRPPGLAYEQYF. CDR3 nucleotides: TGTGCCAGCAGACCGCCGGGACTAGCCTACGAGCAGTACTTC.

This clone occurred a few times. This rearrangement joins TRBV24-1 to TRBJ2-5; TRBD1 aligns across 9 bases. Unmatched junction bases numbered 7, after V lost 4 bases and J lost 5 bases. Germline V CDR1 and CDR2: KGHDR, SFDVKD. This CDR3 has 15 amino acids. The CDR3: CATSDLQGALETQYF. The CDR3 DNA reads as TGTGCCACCAGTGACTTACAGGGGGCTTTGGAGACCCAGTACTTC.

This clone has a handful of counts. In the same sample, other DNA sequences code for this CDR3. The V gene is TRBV27, the J gene TRBJ1-2; 7 positions agree with TRBD1. V lost 0 bases to trimming and J lost 5 bases; unmatched junction nucleotides: 3. Germline lookup yields CDR1 MNHEY and CDR2 SMNVEV (reference sequence). The CDR3 sequence is 14 residues long. CDR3 region: CASSLSGGGYGYTF. CDR3 DNA: TGTGCCAGCAGTTTATCAGGGGGCGGTTATGGCTACACCTTC.

This chain connects TRBV18 to TRBJ1-2; weak D call: TRBD1 (6 bases). The CDR3 extends over 14 amino acids. V was cut by 6 bases and J by 7 bases, with 18 bases left in between. The germline CDR1 and CDR2 sequences are KGHSH and LQKENI. CDR3 loop: CASSYRALPFGYTF. CDR3 in DNA: TGTGCCAGCTCCTACAGGGCTCTCCCCTTTGGCTACACCTTC.

This rearrangement joins TRBV5-4 to TRBJ1-2, with D perhaps TRBD1 (6 bases). Trimming took off 7 bases at V and 3 bases at J, with 16 bases between the two ends. Germline CDR1 SGHNT, CDR2 YYREEE (reference sequence). The CDR3 runs to 14 residues. CDR3 coding DNA: TGTGCCAGCGTGGACAGCCGCGCGTACTATGGCTACACCTTC. This encodes CASVDSRAYYGYTF.

The CDR3 coding sequence is TGCAGCGTTGTACCCACGGGCAATCAGCCCCAGCATTTT. Its protein is CSVVPTGNQPQHF. The rearrangement links TRBV29-1 to TRBJ1-5; the D is unclear. V shed 4 bases and J shed 2 bases, with 9 bases lying between them. The germline gives CDR1 SQVTM, CDR2 ANQGSEA. The CDR3 extends over 13 amino acids.

DNA of the CDR3: TGCGCCAGCAGCGAGCGACAGGGGACAGATACGCAGTATTTT. It encodes CASSERQGTDTQYF. The chain has TRBV5-1 and TRBJ2-3; TRBD1 aligns across 8 bases. Germline-derived CDR1 and CDR2 are SGHRS and YFSETQ. The J segment lost 3 bases and the V segment lost 4 bases, leaving 4 bases of the junction unmatched. CDR3 size: 14 residues.

The table lists this clone with a few counts. The chain couples TRBV6-1 to TRBJ1-4, with 10 nucleotides matching TRBD1. Germline lookup yields CDR1 MNHNS and CDR2 SASEGT. V gave up 0 bases and J gave up 6 bases; unmatched junction bases: 10. The CDR3 has 18 amino acids. This chain's CDR3 is CASSEARTSGTGDEKLFF. The CDR3 DNA follows: TGTGCCAGCAGTGAAGCGCGCACTTCCGGGACAGGGGATGAAAAACTGTTTTTT.

V usage is TRBV5-6 and J usage is TRBJ2-7; TRBD1 matches 9 bases. J lost 3 bases, V lost 4 bases, and 2 bases had no gene match. This CDR3 spans 13 amino acids. CDR1 is SGHDT and CDR2 is YYEEEE in the germline V gene. As DNA, the CDR3 is TGTGCCAGCAGCGGGACAGGGTACTACGAGCAGTACTTC. Translating gives CASSGTGYYEQYF.

The chain joins TRBV5-1 to TRBJ1-2; TRBD1 is a possible D gene (6 bases). In germline, CDR1 is SGHRS, CDR2 YFSETQ. V lost 7 bases and J lost 4, with 8 bases in between. This CDR3 spans 11 amino acids. CDR3 sequence: CASGDTYGYTF. CDR3 DNA sequence: TGCGCCAGCGGGGACACCTATGGCTACACCTTC.

This clone turned up a few times. This chain uses TRBV3-1 (or the pseudogene TRBV3-2) with TRBJ1-1, with D uncertain. Germline CDR1 and CDR2: LGHDT and YNNKEL (reference sequence). This CDR3 contains 12 residues. V shed 3 bases and J shed 7 bases, with 9 bases lying between them. The CDR3 DNA reads as TGTGCCAGCAGCCACCTGGCGGGTGAAGCTTTCTTT. Translated: CASSHLAGEAFF.

The chain links TRBV7-3 to TRBJ2-1; TRBD2 aligns across 11 bases. Germline V gene sequence: CDR1 SGHTA, CDR2 FQGTGA. This CDR3 comprises 18 residues. The trim removed 4 bases at V and 0 bases at J, leaving 8 bases unmatched. The CDR3 reads CASSSPGSGGASYNEQFF. DNA of the CDR3: TGTGCCAGCAGCTCCCCGGGTAGCGGGGGGGCCTCCTACAATGAGCAGTTCTTC.

In this sample, this clone turned up a few times. V is TRBV10-3 and J is TRBJ1-6; 8 bases are a match to TRBD1. The germline gives CDR1 ENHRY, CDR2 SYGVKD. The V and J ends lost 6 bases and 9 bases, in that order; junction bases with no gene match: 7. This CDR3 contains 14 residues. The CDR3 DNA follows: TGTGCCATCAGGCCAGACAGGGGCGTTTCACCCCTCCACTTT. It is translated as CAIRPDRGVSPLHF.

This sequence joins TRBV5-1 and TRBJ1-5, with 7 bases lining up with TRBD1. CDR3 size: 15 residues. V gave up 0 bases and J gave up 7 bases; unmatched junction bases: 7. Germline-derived CDR1 and CDR2 are SGHRS and YFSETQ. The CDR3: CASSLGGGEGQPQHF. For the CDR3, the DNA is TGCGCCAGCAGCTTGGGAGGGGGCGAGGGACAGCCCCAGCATTTT. The full variable domain, its missing parts supplied by reference TRBV5-1 and TRBJ1-5, is KAGVTQTPRYLIKTRGQQVTLSCSPISGHRSVSWYQQTPGQGLQFLFEYFSETQRNKGNFPGRFSGRQFSNSRSEMNVSTLELGDSALYLCASSLGGGEGQPQHFGDGTRLSIL.

This clone was counted a few times. The chain uses TRBV10-3 and TRBJ2-5; 8 bases map to TRBD1. Germline loops: CDR1 ENHRY, CDR2 SYGVKD. V was clipped by 5 bases and J by 5 bases; unmatched bases: 10. This CDR3 has 15 amino acids. CDR3 nucleotides: TGTGCCATCAGTCTCAGGGGGCAAATAGGGGAGACCCAGTACTTC. As protein: CAISLRGQIGETQYF.

The chain combines TRBV2 with TRBJ1-5, with D possibly TRBD1 on 5 matching bases. Looked up from germline, CDR1 is SNHLY and CDR2 is FYNNEI. The CDR3 spans 15 residues. Trimming took off 8 bases at V and 4 bases at J, with 18 bases between the two ends. CDR3 DNA: TGTGCCAGCCCTTCGGGGCCGGGGGGGAATCAGCCCCAGCATTTT. It translates to CASPSGPGGNQPQHF.

V is TRBV6-4 and J is TRBJ1-5; 7 bases match TRBD1. This CDR3 is built from 15 residues. Germline CDR1 reads MRHNA; CDR2 reads SNTAGT. With V trimmed by 3 bases and J by 5 bases, 7 bases remained unmatched. The CDR3 DNA sequence: TGTGCCAGCAGTGAACAGGGGACACTTGATCAGCCCCAGCATTTT. Its protein is CASSEQGTLDQPQHF.

The rearrangement uses TRBV11-2 and TRBJ1-1; 7 positions match TRBD1. Germline V gene data show CDR1 as SGHAT and CDR2 as FQNNGV. This CDR3 is built from 14 residues. V shed 3 bases and J 4 bases; nucleotides not matched to a gene: 5. DNA of the CDR3: TGTGCCAGCAGCTTTGACAGGGCAGCCACTGAAGCTTTCTTT. Encoded protein: CASSFDRAATEAFF.